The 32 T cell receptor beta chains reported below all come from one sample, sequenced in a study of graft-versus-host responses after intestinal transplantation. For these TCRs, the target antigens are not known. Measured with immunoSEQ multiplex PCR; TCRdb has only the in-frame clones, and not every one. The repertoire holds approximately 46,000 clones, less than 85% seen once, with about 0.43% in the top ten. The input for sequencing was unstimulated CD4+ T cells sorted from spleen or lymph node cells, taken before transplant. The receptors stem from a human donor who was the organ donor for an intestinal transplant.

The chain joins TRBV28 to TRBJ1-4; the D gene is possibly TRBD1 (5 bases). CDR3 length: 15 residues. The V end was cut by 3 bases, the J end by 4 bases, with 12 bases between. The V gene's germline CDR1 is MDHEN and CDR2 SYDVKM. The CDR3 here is CASSFSGRNNEKLFF. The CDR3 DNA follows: TGTGCCAGCAGTTTCTCGGGACGCAATAATGAAAAACTGTTTTTT.

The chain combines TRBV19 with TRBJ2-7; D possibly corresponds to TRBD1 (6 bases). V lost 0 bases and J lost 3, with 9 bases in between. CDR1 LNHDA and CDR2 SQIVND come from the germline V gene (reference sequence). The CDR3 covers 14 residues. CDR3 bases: TGTGCCAGTAGTATAGATAAAGGGGGCTACGAGCAGTACTTC. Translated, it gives CASSIDKGGYEQYF.

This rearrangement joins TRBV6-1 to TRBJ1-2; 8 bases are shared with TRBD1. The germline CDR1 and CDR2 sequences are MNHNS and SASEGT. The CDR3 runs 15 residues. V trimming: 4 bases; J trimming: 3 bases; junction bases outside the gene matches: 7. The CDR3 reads CASSGNRGAYYGYTF. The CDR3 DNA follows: TGTGCCAGCAGTGGAAACAGGGGGGCTTACTATGGCTACACCTTC.

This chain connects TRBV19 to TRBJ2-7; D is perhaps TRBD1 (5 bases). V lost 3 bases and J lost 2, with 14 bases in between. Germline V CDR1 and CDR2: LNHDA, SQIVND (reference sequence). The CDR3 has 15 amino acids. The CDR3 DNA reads TGTGCCAGTAGTATCACAGGTGGTACCACCTACGAGCAGTACTTC. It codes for CASSITGGTTYEQYF.

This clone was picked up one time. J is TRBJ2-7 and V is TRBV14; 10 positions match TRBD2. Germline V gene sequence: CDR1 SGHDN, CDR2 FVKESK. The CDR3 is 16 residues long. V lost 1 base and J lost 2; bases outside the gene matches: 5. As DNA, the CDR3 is TGTGCCAGCAGCCAAGTTGGGACTAGCGCAACCTACGAGCAGTACTTC. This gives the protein CASSQVGTSATYEQYF.

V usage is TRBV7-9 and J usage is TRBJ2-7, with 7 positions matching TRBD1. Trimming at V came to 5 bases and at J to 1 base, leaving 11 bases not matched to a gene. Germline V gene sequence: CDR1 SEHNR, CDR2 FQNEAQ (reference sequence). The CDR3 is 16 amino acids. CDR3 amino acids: CASSAFGQAPSYEQYF. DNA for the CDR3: TGTGCCAGCAGCGCCTTTGGACAGGCGCCTTCCTACGAGCAGTACTTC.

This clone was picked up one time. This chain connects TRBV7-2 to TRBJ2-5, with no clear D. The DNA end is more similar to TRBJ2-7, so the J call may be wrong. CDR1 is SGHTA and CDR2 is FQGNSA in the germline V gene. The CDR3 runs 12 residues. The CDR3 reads CASSLEPYEQYF. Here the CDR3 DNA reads TGTGCCAGCAGCCTTGAACCCTACGAGCAGTACTTC.

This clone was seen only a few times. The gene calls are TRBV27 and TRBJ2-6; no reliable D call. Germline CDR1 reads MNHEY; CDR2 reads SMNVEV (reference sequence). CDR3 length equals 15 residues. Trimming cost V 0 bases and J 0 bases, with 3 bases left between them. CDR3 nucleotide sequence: TGTGCCAGCAGTTTATCCCACTCTGGGGCCAACGTCCTGACTTTC. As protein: CASSLSHSGANVLTF.

The CDR3 is CASSLQGSHEQYF. CDR3 DNA sequence: TGTGCCAGCTCACTACAGGGTTCCCACGAGCAGTACTTC. The chain has TRBV18 and TRBJ2-7; a possible D gene is TRBD1 (6 bases). This CDR3 has 13 amino acids. Germline CDR1 reads KGHSH; CDR2 reads LQKENI. V was clipped by 4 bases and J by 5 bases, with 12 bases between them.

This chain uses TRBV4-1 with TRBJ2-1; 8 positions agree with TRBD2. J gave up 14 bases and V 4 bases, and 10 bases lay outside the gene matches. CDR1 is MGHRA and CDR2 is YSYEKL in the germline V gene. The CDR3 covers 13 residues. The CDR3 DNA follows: TGCGCCAGCAGCCGAGGGTGGGAGCGGGAGAAGTTCTTC. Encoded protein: CASSRGWEREKFF.

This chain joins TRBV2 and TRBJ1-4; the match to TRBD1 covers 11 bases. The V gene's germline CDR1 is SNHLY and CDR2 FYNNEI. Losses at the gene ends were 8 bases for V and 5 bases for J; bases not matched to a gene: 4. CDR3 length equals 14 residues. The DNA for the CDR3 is TGTGCCAGCCTCCGGGACAGGGGGAATGAAAAACTGTTTTTT. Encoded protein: CASLRDRGNEKLFF.

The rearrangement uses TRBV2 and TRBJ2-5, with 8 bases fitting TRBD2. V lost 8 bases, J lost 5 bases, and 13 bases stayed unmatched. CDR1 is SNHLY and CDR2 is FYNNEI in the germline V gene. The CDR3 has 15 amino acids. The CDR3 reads CASPRAGRGVETQYF. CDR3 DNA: TGTGCCAGCCCCCGAGCGGGGCGGGGGGTTGAGACCCAGTACTTC.

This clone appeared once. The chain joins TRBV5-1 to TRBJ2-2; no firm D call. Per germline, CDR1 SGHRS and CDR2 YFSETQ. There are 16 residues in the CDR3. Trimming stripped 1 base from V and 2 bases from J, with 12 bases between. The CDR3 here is CASSLMPLSNTGELFF. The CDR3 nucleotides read TGCGCCAGCAGCTTGATGCCTCTTTCTAACACCGGGGAGCTGTTTTTT.

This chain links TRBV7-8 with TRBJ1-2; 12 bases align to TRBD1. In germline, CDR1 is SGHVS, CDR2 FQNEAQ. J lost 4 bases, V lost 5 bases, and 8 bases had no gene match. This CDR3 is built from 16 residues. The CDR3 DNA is TGTGCCAGCAGCCATCCAACGGGACAGGGGGCCTATGGCTACACCTTC. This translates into CASSHPTGQGAYGYTF. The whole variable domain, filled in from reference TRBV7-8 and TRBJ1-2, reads GAGVSQSPRYKVAKRGQDVALRCDPISGHVSLFWYQQALGQGPEFLTYFQNEAQLDKSGLPSDRFFAERPEGSVSTLKIQRTQQEDSAVYLCASSHPTGQGAYGYTFGSGTRLTVV.

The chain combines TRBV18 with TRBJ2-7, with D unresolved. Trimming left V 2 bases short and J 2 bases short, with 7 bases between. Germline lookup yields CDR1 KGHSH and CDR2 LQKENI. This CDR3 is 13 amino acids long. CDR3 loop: CASSPGYTYEQYF. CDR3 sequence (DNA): TGTGCCAGCTCACCAGGGTACACCTACGAGCAGTACTTC.

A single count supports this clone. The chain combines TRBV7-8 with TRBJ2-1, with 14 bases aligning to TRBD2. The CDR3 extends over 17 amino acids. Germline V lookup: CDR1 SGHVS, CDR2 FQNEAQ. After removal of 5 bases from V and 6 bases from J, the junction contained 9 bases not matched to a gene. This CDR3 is CASSPGGLAGGGNEQFF. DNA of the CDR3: TGTGCCAGCAGCCCAGGAGGACTAGCGGGAGGAGGCAATGAGCAGTTCTTC.

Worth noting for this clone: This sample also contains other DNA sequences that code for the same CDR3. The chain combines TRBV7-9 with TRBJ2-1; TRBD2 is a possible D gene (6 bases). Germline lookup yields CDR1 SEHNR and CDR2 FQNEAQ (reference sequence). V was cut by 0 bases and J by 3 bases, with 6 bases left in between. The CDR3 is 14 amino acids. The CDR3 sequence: CASSLAGGYNEQFF. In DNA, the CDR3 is TGTGCCAGCAGCTTAGCCGGGGGCTACAATGAGCAGTTCTTC.

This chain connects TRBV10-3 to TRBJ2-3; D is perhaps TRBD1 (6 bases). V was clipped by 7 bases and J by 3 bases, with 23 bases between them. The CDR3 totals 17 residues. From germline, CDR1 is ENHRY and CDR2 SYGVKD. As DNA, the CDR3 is TGTGCCATCATTAAATACAGGGTGGCGAGAGGGACAGATACGCAGTATTTT. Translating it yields CAIIKYRVARGTDTQYF.

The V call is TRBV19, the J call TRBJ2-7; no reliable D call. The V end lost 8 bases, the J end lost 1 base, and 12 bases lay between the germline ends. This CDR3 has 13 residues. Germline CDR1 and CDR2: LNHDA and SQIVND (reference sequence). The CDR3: CASQLGPSYEQYF. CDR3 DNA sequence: TGTGCCAGTCAGTTGGGCCCTTCCTACGAGCAGTACTTC.

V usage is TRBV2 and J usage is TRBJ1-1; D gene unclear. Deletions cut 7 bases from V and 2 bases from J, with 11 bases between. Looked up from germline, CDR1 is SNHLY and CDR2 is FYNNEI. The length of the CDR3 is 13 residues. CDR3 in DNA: TGTGCCAGCATTATCCGGGAAAACACTGAAGCTTTCTTT. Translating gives CASIIRENTEAFF.

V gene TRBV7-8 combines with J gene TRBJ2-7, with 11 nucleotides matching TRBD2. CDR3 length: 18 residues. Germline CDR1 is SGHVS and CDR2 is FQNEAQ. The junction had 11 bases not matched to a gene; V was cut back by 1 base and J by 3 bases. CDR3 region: CASSLGSSGGAKNYEQYF. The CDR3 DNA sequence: TGTGCCAGCAGCTTAGGGAGTAGCGGGGGGGCCAAGAACTACGAGCAGTACTTC.

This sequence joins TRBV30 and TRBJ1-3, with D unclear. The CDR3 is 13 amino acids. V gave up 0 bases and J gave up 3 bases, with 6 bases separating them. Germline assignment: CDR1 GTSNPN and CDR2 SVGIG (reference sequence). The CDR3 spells CAWSVVVGNTIYF. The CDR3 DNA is TGTGCCTGGAGTGTAGTCGTTGGAAACACCATATATTTT. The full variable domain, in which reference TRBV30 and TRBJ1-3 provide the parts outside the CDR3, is SQTIHQWPATLVQPVGSPLSLECTVEGTSNPNLYWYRQAAGRGLQLLFYSVGIGQISSEVPQNLSASRPQDRQFILSSKKLLLSDSGFYLCAWSVVVGNTIYFGEGSWLTVV.

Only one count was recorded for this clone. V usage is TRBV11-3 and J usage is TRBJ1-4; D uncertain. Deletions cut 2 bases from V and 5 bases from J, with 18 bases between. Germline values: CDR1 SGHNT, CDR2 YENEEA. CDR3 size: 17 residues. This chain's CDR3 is CASSLFMWTDANEKLFF. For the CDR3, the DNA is TGTGCCAGCAGCTTATTTATGTGGACGGACGCAAATGAAAAACTGTTTTTT.

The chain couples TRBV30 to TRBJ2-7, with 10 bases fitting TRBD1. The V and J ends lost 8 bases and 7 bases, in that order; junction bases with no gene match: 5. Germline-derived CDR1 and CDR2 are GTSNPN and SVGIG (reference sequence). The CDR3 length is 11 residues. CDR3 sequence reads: CAGTGAGEQYF. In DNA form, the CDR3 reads TGTGCCGGGACAGGGGCGGGGGAGCAGTACTTC. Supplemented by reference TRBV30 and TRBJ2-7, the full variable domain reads SQTIHQWPATLVQPVGSPLSLECTVEGTSNPNLYWYRQAAGRGLQLLFYSVGIGQISSEVPQNLSASRPQDRQFILSSKKLLLSDSGFYLCAGTGAGEQYFGPGTRLTVT.

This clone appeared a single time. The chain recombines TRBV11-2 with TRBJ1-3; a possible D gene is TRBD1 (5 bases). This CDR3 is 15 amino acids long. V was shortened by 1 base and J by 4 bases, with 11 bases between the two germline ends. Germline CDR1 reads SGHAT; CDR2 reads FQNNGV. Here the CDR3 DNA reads TGTGCCAGCAGCTTAGGCGCCAGGGCGGGAAACACCATATATTTT. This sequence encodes CASSLGARAGNTIYF.

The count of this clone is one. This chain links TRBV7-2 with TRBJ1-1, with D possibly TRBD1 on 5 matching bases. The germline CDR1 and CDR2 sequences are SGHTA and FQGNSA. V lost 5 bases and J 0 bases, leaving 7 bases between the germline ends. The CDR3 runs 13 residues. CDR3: CASSVRVNTEAFF. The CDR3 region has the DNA TGTGCCAGCAGCGTCAGGGTGAACACTGAAGCTTTCTTT.

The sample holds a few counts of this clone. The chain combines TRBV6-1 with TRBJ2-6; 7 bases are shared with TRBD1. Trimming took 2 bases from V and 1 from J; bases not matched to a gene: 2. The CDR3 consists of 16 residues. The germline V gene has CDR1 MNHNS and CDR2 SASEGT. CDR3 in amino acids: CASSEYRGSGANVLTF. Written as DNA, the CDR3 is TGTGCCAGCAGTGAATACAGGGGATCTGGGGCCAACGTCCTGACTTTC.

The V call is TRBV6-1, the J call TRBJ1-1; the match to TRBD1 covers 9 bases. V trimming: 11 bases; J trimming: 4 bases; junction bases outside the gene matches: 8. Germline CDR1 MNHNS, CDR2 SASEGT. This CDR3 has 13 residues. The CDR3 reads CAARDRVGTEAFF. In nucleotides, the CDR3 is TGTGCCGCCCGGGACAGGGTAGGCACTGAAGCTTTCTTT.

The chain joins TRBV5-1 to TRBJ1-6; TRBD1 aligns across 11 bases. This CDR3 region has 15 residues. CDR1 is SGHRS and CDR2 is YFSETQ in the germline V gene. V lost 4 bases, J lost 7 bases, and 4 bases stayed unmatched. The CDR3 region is CASSIRTGGNSPLHF. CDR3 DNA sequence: TGCGCCAGCAGCATAAGGACAGGGGGCAATTCACCCCTCCACTTT.

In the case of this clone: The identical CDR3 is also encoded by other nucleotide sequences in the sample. The CDR3 is CAIGGRGANVLTF. The CDR3 bases are TGTGCCATCGGGGGTAGGGGGGCCAACGTCCTGACTTTC. The chain carries TRBV5-4 and TRBJ2-6; a weak D match, TRBD2 (6 bases). Germline CDR1 is SGHNT and CDR2 is YYREEE (reference sequence). CDR3 length: 13 residues. Trimming removed 9 bases from V and 4 bases from J, with 11 bases in between.

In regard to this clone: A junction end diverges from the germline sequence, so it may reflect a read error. The chain's CDR3 is CASRIAGGAYEQYF. The CDR3 nucleotides read TGTGCCAGTAGGATAGCGGGGGGGGCCTACGAGCAGTACTTC. This chain uses TRBV19 with TRBJ2-7, with 11 bases that match TRBD2. This CDR3 contains 14 residues. Germline values: CDR1 LNHDA, CDR2 SQIVND (reference sequence).

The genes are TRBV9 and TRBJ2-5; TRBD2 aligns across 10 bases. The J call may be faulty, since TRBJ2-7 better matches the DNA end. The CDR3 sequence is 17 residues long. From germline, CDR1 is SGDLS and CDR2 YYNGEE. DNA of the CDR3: TGTGCCAGCAGCGGGACCAGCGGGGGGGCGGCGTTCCACGAGCAGTACTTC. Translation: CASSGTSGGAAFHEQYF.